This TCR beta chain was sequenced during a study of blood T cell repertoires in COVID-19. V trimming: 4 bases; J trimming: 3 bases; junction bases outside the gene matches: 11. Germline CDR1 and CDR2: MNHEY and SMNVEV (reference sequence). This CDR3 region has 16 residues. Sequencing was performed with immunoSEQ multiplex PCR; in TCRdb, only in-frame clones are kept and a portion is missing. Of a few hundred thousand clones in the sample, about 90% were seen once. The sample comprised peripheral blood. The chain carries TRBV27 and TRBJ2-7; TRBD1 matches 8 bases. The TCR sequence derives from a man between 18 and 29 years old with COVID-19, enrolled during active disease. Here the CDR3 reads CASSSDVTGVFYEQYF. CDR3 DNA sequence: TGTGCCAGCAGTTCCGATGTGACAGGGGTCTTCTACGAGCAGTACTTC.